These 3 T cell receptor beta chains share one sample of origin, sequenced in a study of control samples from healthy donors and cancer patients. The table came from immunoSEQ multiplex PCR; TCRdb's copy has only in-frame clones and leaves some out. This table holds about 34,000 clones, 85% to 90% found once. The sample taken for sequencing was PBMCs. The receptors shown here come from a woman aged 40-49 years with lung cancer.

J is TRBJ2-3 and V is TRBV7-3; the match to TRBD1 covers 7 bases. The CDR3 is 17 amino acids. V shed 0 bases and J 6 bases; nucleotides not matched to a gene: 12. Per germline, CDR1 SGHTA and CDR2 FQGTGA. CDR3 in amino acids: CASSLTGQSYPGDTQYF. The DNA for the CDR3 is TGTGCCAGCAGCTTAACGGGACAGTCCTACCCGGGGGATACGCAGTATTTT.

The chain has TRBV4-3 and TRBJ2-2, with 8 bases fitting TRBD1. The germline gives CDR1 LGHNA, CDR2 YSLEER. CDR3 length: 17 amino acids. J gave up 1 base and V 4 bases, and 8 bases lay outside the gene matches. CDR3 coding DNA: TGCGCCAGCAGCCGCCAGCGGACAGGGATGAACACCGGGGAGCTGTTTTTT. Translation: CASSRQRTGMNTGELFF.

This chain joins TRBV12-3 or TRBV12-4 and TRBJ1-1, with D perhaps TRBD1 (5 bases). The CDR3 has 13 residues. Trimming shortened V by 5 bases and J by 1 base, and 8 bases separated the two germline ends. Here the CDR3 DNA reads TGTGCCAGCAGTCAGGACAAGAACACTGAAGCTTTCTTT. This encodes CASSQDKNTEAFF.